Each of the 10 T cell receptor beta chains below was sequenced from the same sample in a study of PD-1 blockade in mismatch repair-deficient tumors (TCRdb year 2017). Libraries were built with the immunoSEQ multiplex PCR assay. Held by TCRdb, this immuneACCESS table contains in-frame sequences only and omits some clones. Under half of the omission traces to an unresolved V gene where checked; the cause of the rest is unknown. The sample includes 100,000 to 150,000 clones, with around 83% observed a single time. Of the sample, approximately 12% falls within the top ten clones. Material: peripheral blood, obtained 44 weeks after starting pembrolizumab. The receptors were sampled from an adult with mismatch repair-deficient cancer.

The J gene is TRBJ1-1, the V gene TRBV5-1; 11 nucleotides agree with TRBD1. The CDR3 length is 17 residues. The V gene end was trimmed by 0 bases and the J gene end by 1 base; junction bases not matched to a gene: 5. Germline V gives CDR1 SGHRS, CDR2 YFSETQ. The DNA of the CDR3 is TGCGCCAGCAGCTTGGGGACAGGGGGCGTCCCGAACACTGAAGCTTTCTTT. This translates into CASSLGTGGVPNTEAFF. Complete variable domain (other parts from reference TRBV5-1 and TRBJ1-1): KAGVTQTPRYLIKTRGQQVTLSCSPISGHRSVSWYQQTPGQGLQFLFEYFSETQRNKGNFPGRFSGRQFSNSRSEMNVSTLELGDSALYLCASSLGTGGVPNTEAFFGQGTRLTVV.

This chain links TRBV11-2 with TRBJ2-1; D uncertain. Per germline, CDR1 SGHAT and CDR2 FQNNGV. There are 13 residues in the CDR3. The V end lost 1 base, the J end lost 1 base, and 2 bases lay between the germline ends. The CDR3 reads CASSLVSYNEQFF. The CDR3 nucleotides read TGTGCCAGCAGCTTAGTGTCCTACAATGAGCAGTTCTTC.

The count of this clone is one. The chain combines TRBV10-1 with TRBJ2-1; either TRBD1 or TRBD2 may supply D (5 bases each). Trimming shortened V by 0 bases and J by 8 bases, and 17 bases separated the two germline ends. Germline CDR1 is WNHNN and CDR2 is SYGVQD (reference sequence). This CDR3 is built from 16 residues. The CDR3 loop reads CASSESQSPGPYEQFF. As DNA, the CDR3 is TGCGCCAGCAGTGAGTCCCAGTCCCCGGGACCCTATGAGCAGTTCTTC.

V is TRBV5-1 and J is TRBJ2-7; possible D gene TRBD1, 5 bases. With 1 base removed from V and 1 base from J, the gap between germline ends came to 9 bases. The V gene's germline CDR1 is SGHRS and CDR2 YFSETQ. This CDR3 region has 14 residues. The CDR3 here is CASSLMPGSYEQYF. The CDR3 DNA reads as TGCGCCAGCAGCTTGATGCCAGGGTCCTACGAGCAGTACTTC.

The CDR3 DNA is TGTGCCAGCAACCCCTCTGACGGGTACGAGCAGTACTTC. As protein: CASNPSDGYEQYF. This chain links TRBV28 with TRBJ2-7, with D unclear. The CDR3 totals 13 residues. The V gene lost 7 bases and the J gene lost 4 bases, with 14 bases spanning the gap. The V gene's germline CDR1 is MDHEN and CDR2 SYDVKM.

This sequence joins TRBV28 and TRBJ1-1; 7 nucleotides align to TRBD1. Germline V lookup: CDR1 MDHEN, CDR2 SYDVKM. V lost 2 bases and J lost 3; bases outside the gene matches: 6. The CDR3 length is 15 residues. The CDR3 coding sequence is TGTGCCAGCAGTTTACCAGGGGGAGCGGACACTGAAGCTTTCTTT. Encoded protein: CASSLPGGADTEAFF.

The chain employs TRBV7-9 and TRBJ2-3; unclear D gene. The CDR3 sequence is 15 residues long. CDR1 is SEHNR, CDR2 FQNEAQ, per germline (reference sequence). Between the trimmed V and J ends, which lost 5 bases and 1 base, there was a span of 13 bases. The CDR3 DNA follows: TGTGCCAGCAGCCCGTGGCCTAGGGGCACAGATACGCAGTATTTT. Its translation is CASSPWPRGTDTQYF. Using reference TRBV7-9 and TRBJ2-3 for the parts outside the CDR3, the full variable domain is DTGVSQNPRHKITKRGQNVTFRCDPISEHNRLYWYRQTLGQGPEFLTYFQNEAQLEKSRLLSDRFSAERPKGSFSTLEIQRTEQGDSAMYLCASSPWPRGTDTQYFGPGTRLTVL.

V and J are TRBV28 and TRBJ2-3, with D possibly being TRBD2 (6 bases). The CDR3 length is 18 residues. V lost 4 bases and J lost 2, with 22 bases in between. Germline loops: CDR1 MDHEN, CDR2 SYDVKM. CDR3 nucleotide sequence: TGTGCCAGCAGTTCGCGCAGAACACTAGCTTTCAACACAGATACGCAGTATTTT. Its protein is CASSSRRTLAFNTDTQYF.

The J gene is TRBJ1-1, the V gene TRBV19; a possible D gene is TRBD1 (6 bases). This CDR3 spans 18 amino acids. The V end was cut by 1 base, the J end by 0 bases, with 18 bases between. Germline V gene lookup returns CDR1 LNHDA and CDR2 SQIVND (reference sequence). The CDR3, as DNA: TGTGCCAGTAGTATAGTCAGGGGCAGGGGAAGCGTGAACACTGAAGCTTTCTTT. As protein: CASSIVRGRGSVNTEAFF.

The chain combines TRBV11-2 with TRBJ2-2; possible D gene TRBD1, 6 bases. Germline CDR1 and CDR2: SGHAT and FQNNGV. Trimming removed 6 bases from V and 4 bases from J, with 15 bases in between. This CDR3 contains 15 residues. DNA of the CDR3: TGTGCCAGCAGGACTCCGGGACATCTCACCGGGGAGCTGTTTTTT. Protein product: CASRTPGHLTGELFF.